A selection of T cell receptor beta chains follows, all from one sample in a study of brain T cells in children with intractable seizures. Some clones are missing from TCRdb's copy, which holds only in-frame ones; the method was immunoSEQ multiplex PCR. This repertoire shows 340,000 or so clones, nearly 95% found once; its top ten account for about 6%. The sample consisted of peripheral blood, taken approximately 5 months after surgery. These receptors were collected from a boy under two years old with tuberous sclerosis and intractable seizures. CDR3s include the opening cysteine and the closing phenylalanine or tryptophan. D genes are given only for firm matches. Clone size is given for some rows only: seen once, a few or many times, or a class if the clone is expanded.

>NA|NA|TRBJ1-2|TRBV7-9
TGTGCCAGCAGCTTAGCGCTAATGATGACAGCCTCTGATGGCTACACCTTC
CASSLALMMTASDGYTF
>once|NA|TRBJ2-5|TRBV19
TGTGCCAGTAGTAATGATTATCGGCCCCAAGAGACCCAGTACTTC
CASSNDYRPQETQYF
>NA|NA|TRBJ2-7|TRBV3-1/TRBV3-2
TGTGCCAGCAGCCATCTTGGGTACGAGCAGTACTTC
CASSHLGYEQYF
>few|NA|TRBJ1-3|TRBV28
TGTGCCAGCAGTTTTTATGAGACTCACTCTGGAAACACCATATATTTT
CASSFYETHSGNTIYF
>NA|TRBD1|TRBJ1-6|TRBV6-5
TGTGCCAGCAGTTACTCAGGACAGGTCGAAAATTCACCCCTCCACTTT
CASSYSGQVENSPLHF
>NA|TRBD2|TRBJ2-5|TRBV6-5
TGTGCCAGCACGAAACTAGCGGGAGGGGTAGAGACCCAGTACTTC
CASTKLAGGVETQYF
>NA|NA|TRBJ2-3|TRBV29-1
TGCAGCGCACGCCCCCGGGGGACAAGCACAGATACGCAGTATTTT
CSARPRGTSTDTQYF
>NA|NA|TRBJ2-1|TRBV10-3
TGTGCCATCAGTACGAGCGGAAGATCCTACAATGAGCAGTTCTTC
CAISTSGRSYNEQFF
>NA|NA|TRBJ2-1|TRBV10-1
TGCGCCAGCAGTGCTAGCGTCAGCTCCTACAATGAGCAGTTCTTC
CASSASVSSYNEQFF
>NA|TRBD1|TRBJ2-5|TRBV30
TGTGCCTGGAGTCAAACAGGGGGTCTAAAGACCCAGTACTTC
CAWSQTGGLKTQYF
>NA|NA|TRBJ2-7|TRBV27
TGTGCCAGCAGTTTATCGGTGACTCTCGGGACCACCGACTCCTACGAGCAGTACTTC
CASSLSVTLGTTDSYEQYF
>NA|NA|TRBJ1-6|TRBV5-8
TGTGCCAGCAGCTTGTGGGGTGGCTCACCCCTCCACTTT
CASSLWGGSPLHF
>NA|TRBD2|TRBJ2-2|TRBV9
TGTGCCAGCAGCGCCGAAATAATAGCGGGAGGGATGAACACCGGGGAGCTGTTTTTT
CASSAEIIAGGMNTGELFF
>NA|TRBD2|TRBJ2-5|TRBV25-1
TGTGCCAGCGCAGACGGGACTAGTCGAGAGACCCAGTACTTC
CASADGTSRETQYF
>NA|NA|TRBJ1-5|TRBV2
TGTGCCAGCAGGCACTGGGGGCAGGGCCGCAATCAGCCCCAGCATTTT
CASRHWGQGRNQPQHF
>NA|NA|TRBJ1-6|TRBV10-3
TGTGCCATCAGTGAATGGGGGAAGACGGATTCACCCCTCCACTTT
CAISEWGKTDSPLHF
>NA|NA|TRBJ1-1|TRBV7-2
TGTGCCAGCAGCCCGGGGGGCCTTTTGACTGAAGCTTTCTTT
CASSPGGLLTEAFF
>NA|TRBD2|TRBJ2-2|TRBV7-8
TGTGCCAGCAGCTTAGAAGGGCTAGCGGAGGCGAACACCGGGGAGCTGTTTTTT
CASSLEGLAEANTGELFF
>NA|NA|TRBJ2-3|TRBV30
TGTGCCTGGAGCGCAGATACGCAGTATTTT
CAWSADTQYF
>NA|NA|TRBJ2-4|TRBV7-2
TGTGCCAGCAGCTTAGCCCAAGGCCAATTTCAGTACTTC
CASSLAQGQFQYF
>NA|TRBD2|TRBJ2-5|TRBV30
TGTGCCTGGCAAGCGGGGGGGCCTTGGGAGACCCAGTACTTC
CAWQAGGPWETQYF
>once|TRBD2|TRBJ2-3|TRBV4-1
TGCGCCAGCAGCCAAGGGGCCATTGGACTAGCGGTAGTCGATACGCAGTATTTT
CASSQGAIGLAVVDTQYF
>NA|TRBD2|TRBJ2-3|TRBV24-1
TGTGCCACCAGTGATTTTACTGGAGTAGCGGGAGTCGGGGATACGCAGTATTTT
CATSDFTGVAGVGDTQYF
>NA|NA|TRBJ1-2|TRBV19
TGTGCCAGTAGTTTCCTCGGCACTTCCTATGGCTACACCTTC
CASSFLGTSYGYTF
>NA|TRBD1|TRBJ2-7|TRBV15
TGTGCCACCAGCAGAGAAACAGGGGTCTACGAGCAGTACTTC
CATSRETGVYEQYF
>NA|NA|TRBJ2-6|TRBV6-5
TGTGCCAGCAGTTACAGGGGTACCGGGGCCAACGTCCTGACTTTC
CASSYRGTGANVLTF
>NA|TRBD1|TRBJ2-6|TRBV10-1
TGCGCCAGCTCTTCCGGACAGGGGGCTGGTGGGGCCAACGTCCTGACTTTC
CASSSGQGAGGANVLTF
>once|NA|TRBJ1-2|TRBV24-1
TGTGCCACCAGTGACCCATACCAAGGAGGCTACACCTTC
CATSDPYQGGYTF
>NA|TRBD2|TRBJ2-3|TRBV9
TGTGCCAGCAGCGAGGGACTAGCGAGCACAGATACGCAGTATTTT
CASSEGLASTDTQYF
>NA|NA|TRBJ1-2|TRBV18
TGTGCCAGCGCAAGTTACGATGCGAGCTACACCTTC
CASASYDASYTF
>NA|NA|TRBJ2-3|TRBV5-1
TGCGCCAGCAGCTTGGCCAGGGCAGTTAGCACAGATACGCAGTATTTT
CASSLARAVSTDTQYF
>NA|TRBD2|TRBJ2-7|TRBV6-5
TGTGCCAGCAGTTACGGAACTAGCGGGGGCCCCTACGAGCAGTACTTC
CASSYGTSGGPYEQYF
>NA|TRBD1|TRBJ1-4|TRBV24-1
TGTGCCACCCTTAAACAGGGGCCCACCGCTGCAACTAATGAAAAACTGTTTTTT
CATLKQGPTAATNEKLFF
>NA|NA|TRBJ2-5|TRBV11-2
TGTGCCAGCAGCTTAAACGACCCTAAAGAGACCCAGTACTTC
CASSLNDPKETQYF
>NA|TRBD2|TRBJ2-2|TRBV5-1
TGCGCCAGCAGCCCGGAAGCTAGCGGTACGAACACCGGGGAGCTGTTTTTT
CASSPEASGTNTGELFF
>NA|TRBD1|TRBJ1-2|TRBV7-2
TGTGCCAGCCACAGGGGGTCCGGTGGCTACACCTTC
CASHRGSGGYTF
>once|NA|TRBJ1-2|TRBV9
TGTGCCAGCACCAATCCACAGGGCCTTAACTATGGCTACACCTTC
CASTNPQGLNYGYTF
>NA|NA|TRBJ1-1|TRBV30
TGTGCCTGGCGCGCGGGGAATGAAGCTTTCTTT
CAWRAGNEAFF
>NA|NA|TRBJ2-1|TRBV3-1/TRBV3-2
TGTGCCAGCAGCCAGGGGAGACAGAGCTCCTACAATGAGCAGTTCTTC
CASSQGRQSSYNEQFF
>NA|NA|TRBJ2-5|TRBV30
TGTGCCTGGAGTGTACTAGCCGGGGGTCGGGAGACCCAGTACTTC
CAWSVLAGGRETQYF
>NA|NA|TRBJ1-1|TRBV4-2
TGTGCCAGCAGCCACCCGAGGGCAACGAACACTGAAGCTTTCTTT
CASSHPRATNTEAFF
>few|TRBD1|TRBJ1-1|TRBV5-1
TGCGCCAGCAGCCCGCAGGGGGCAGGTGAAGCTTTCTTT
CASSPQGAGEAFF
>NA|NA|TRBJ1-2|TRBV5-3
TGTGCCAGAAGCTTGTTAGCCTTATGTGGCTACACCTTC
CARSLLALCGYTF
>NA|NA|TRBJ1-3|TRBV5-4
TGTGCCAGCAGCTTTAACGGACACTCTGGAAACACCATATATTTT
CASSFNGHSGNTIYF
>NA|NA|TRBJ1-3|TRBV3-1/TRBV3-2
TGTGCCAGCAGCCAAGGGTGGGGAACCGGAAACACCATATATTTT
CASSQGWGTGNTIYF
>NA|NA|TRBJ2-3|TRBV6-5
TGTGCCAGCAGTTACTCGGTCAGGGGCACAGATACGCAGTATTTT
CASSYSVRGTDTQYF
>NA|NA|TRBJ2-7|TRBV7-2
TGTGCCAGCAGCTTAGAGGGGGGGCGCGGCTACGAGCAGTACTTC
CASSLEGGRGYEQYF
>once|NA|TRBJ2-1|TRBV19
TGTGCCAGTAGTGTGACCACAAACAATGAGCAGTTCTTC
CASSVTTNNEQFF
>NA|NA|TRBJ2-7|TRBV2
TGTGCCAGCACTCCTAATGCGGAAGCCTACGAGCAGTACTTC
CASTPNAEAYEQYF
>NA|NA|TRBJ2-3|TRBV5-4
TGTGCCAGCAGCTTGAGCCGACCTAGCACAGATACGCAGTATTTT
CASSLSRPSTDTQYF